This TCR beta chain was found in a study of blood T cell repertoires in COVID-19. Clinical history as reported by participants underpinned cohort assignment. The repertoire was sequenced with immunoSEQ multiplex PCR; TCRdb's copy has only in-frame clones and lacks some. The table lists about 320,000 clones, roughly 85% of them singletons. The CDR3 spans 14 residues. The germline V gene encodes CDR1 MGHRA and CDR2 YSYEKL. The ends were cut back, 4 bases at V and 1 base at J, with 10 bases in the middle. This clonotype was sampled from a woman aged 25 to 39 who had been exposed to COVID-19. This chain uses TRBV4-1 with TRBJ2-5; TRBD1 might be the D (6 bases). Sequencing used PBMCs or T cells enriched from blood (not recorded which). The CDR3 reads CASSPTRGQETQYF. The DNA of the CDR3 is TGCGCCAGCAGCCCCACCAGGGGCCAAGAGACCCAGTACTTC.